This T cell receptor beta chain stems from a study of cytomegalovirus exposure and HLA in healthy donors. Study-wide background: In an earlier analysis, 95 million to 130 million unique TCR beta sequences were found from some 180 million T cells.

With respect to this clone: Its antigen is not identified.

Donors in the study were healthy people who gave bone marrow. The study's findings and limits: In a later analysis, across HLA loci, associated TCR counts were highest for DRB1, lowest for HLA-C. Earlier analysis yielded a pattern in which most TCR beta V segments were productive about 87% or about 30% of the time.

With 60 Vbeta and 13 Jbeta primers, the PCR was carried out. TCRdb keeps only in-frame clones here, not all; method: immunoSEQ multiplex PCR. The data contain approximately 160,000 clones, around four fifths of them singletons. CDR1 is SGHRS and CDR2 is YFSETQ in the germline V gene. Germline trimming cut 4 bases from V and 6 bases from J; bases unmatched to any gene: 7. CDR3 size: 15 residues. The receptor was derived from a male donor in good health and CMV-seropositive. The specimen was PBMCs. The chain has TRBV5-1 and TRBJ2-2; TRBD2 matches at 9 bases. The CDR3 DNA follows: TGCGCCAGCAGCCCCGGGACTAGCTTGGCCGGGGAGCTGTTTTTT. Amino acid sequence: CASSPGTSLAGELFF. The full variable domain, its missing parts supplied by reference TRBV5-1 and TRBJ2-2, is KAGVTQTPRYLIKTRGQQVTLSCSPISGHRSVSWYQQTPGQGLQFLFEYFSETQRNKGNFPGRFSGRQFSNSRSEMNVSTLELGDSALYLCASSPGTSLAGELFFGEGSRLTVL.